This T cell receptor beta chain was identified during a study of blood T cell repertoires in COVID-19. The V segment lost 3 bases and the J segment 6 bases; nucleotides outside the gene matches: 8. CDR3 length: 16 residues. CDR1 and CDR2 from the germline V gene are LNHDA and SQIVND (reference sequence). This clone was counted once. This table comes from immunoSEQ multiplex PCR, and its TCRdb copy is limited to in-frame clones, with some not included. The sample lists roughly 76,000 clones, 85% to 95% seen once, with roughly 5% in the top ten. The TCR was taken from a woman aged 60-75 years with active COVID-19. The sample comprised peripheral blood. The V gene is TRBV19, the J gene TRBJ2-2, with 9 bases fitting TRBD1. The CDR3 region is CASSIGDRVHPGELFF. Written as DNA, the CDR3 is TGTGCCAGTAGTATTGGGGACAGGGTCCACCCCGGGGAGCTGTTTTTT.